This T cell receptor beta chain derives from a study of T cell repertoires in cytomegalovirus infection. The CDR3 runs 15 residues. V shed 1 base and J shed 3 bases, with 12 bases lying between them. The germline CDR1 and CDR2 sequences are MDHEN and SYDVKM. MiXCR was run by TCRdb on the reads, yielding one entry per CDR3 protein. Here the sample spans approximately 140,000 distinct CDR3 sequences, approximately 5.9% being singletons. This clonotype was counted ten times or more. The specimen was PBMCs. This TCR derives from a human donor in good health (CMV status not recorded). Some clones in this sample may be carry-over from other donors' samples. This chain links TRBV28 with TRBJ1-1; D unresolved. This chain's CDR3 is CASSLSVLRDTEAFF. The CDR3 DNA follows: TGTGCCAGCAGTTTATCGGTTCTTAGGGACACTGAAGCTTTCTTT.